These 10 T cell receptor beta chains share one sample of origin, sequenced in a study of T cell repertoires in cytomegalovirus infection. For these receptors, no antigen is known. TCRdb independently ran MiXCR on the reads; one entry per CDR3 protein. Of approximately 990,000 distinct CDR3 sequences listed, approximately 33% were seen once; the top ten hold roughly 12%. Sequences were derived from cultured CD8+ T cells from PBMCs, sampled from culture after CMV antigen stimulation. The receptors were gathered from a human donor in good health (CMV status not recorded). Some clones in this sample may be carry-over from other donors' samples.

The V and J genes are TRBV10-3 and TRBJ2-7; 9 nucleotides agree with TRBD2. From germline, CDR1 is ENHRY and CDR2 SYGVKD. V was pared by 0 bases and J by 0 bases, with 6 bases of the junction left unmatched. The CDR3 spans 17 residues. CDR3 amino acids: CAISESGLAGSSYEQYF. As DNA, the CDR3 is TGTGCCATCAGTGAGTCAGGCCTAGCGGGGAGCTCCTACGAGCAGTACTTC.

This clonotype was recorded a few times. The chain combines TRBV5-1 with TRBJ2-1, with 7 bases fitting TRBD1. Germline CDR1 SGHRS, CDR2 YFSETQ. With V trimmed by 5 bases and J by 9 bases, 8 bases remained unmatched. This CDR3 contains 13 residues. The CDR3 spells CASSFTGDSEQFF. The CDR3 nucleotides are TGCGCCAGCAGTTTCACAGGGGACAGTGAGCAGTTCTTC.

The CDR3, as DNA: TGTGCCAGCAGTTACCGAGGACTAGCGGGGGTGGGTCACCCCGCAGATACGCAGTATTTT. It encodes CASSYRGLAGVGHPADTQYF. The chain is built from TRBV6-5 and TRBJ2-3; 13 bases map to TRBD2. The CDR3 has 20 residues. The germline V gene has CDR1 MNHEY and CDR2 SVGAGI. V gave up 2 bases and J gave up 4 bases; unmatched junction bases: 15.

The chain couples TRBV14 to TRBJ1-1, with D unclear. The V gene's germline CDR1 is SGHDN and CDR2 FVKESK. This CDR3 region has 13 residues. V was pared by 4 bases and J by 7 bases, with 13 bases between. The CDR3 bases are TGTGCCAGCAGCCTAGGACGCGGGGATGAAGCTTTCTTT. It translates to CASSLGRGDEAFF.

The count of this clonotype is one. The gene calls are TRBV4-3 and TRBJ1-5; the D gene is possibly TRBD1 (6 bases). V shed 0 bases and J shed 4 bases, with 13 bases lying between them. The V gene's germline CDR1 is LGHNA and CDR2 YSLEER. This CDR3 has 16 residues. The CDR3 DNA is TGCGCCAGCAGCCAAGATCGAACAGGGAAGAATCAGCCCCAGCATTTT. Amino acids: CASSQDRTGKNQPQHF.

This clonotype turned up a few times. This chain links TRBV5-1 with TRBJ2-3, with 9 bases aligning to TRBD1. CDR1 and CDR2 (germline): SGHRS, YFSETQ. Germline trimming cut 3 bases from V and 5 bases from J; bases unmatched to any gene: 10. This CDR3 spans 16 amino acids. This chain's CDR3 is CASSSLTDRGEDTQYF. The CDR3 region has the DNA TGCGCCAGCAGCTCGCTCACGGACAGGGGTGAAGATACGCAGTATTTT.

This clonotype was recorded a few times. The chain combines TRBV11-1 with TRBJ2-7; D might be TRBD1 or TRBD2, each matching 6 bases. Germline values: CDR1 SGHAT, CDR2 FQDESV (reference sequence). The CDR3 has 15 amino acids. V lost 5 bases, J lost 2 bases, and 16 bases lay in between. DNA of the CDR3: TGTGCCAGCAGCCTCCTGGAGGGGGAAACCTACGAGCAGTACTTC. Its protein product is CASSLLEGETYEQYF.

This clonotype was detected a few times. The chain carries TRBV15 and TRBJ1-1; D ambiguous. V shed 6 bases and J shed 2 bases, with 13 bases lying between them. Germline CDR1 and CDR2: LNHNV and YYDKDF (reference sequence). This CDR3 comprises 14 residues. Here the CDR3 DNA reads TGTGCCACCAGGCGAGGCAACTCTAACACTGAAGCTTTCTTT. It specifies CATRRGNSNTEAFF.

Points on this clonotype: Given a much more abundant clone one base away, this may be a read error. The chain recombines TRBV6-5 with TRBJ2-1; 10 bases line up with TRBD1. The length of the CDR3 is 15 residues. The V and J ends lost 2 bases and 4 bases, in that order; junction bases with no gene match: 2. Germline CDR1 reads MNHEY; CDR2 reads SVGAGI. CDR3 coding DNA: TGTGCCAGCAGTTACGGGACAGGGGCATACAATGAGCAGTTCTTC. This codes for CASSYGTGAYNEQFF.

This clonotype was detected many times. V usage is TRBV7-9 and J usage is TRBJ2-5, with a possible D match to TRBD1 (6 bases). This CDR3 has 15 amino acids. Trimming shortened V by 2 bases and J by 5 bases, and 15 bases separated the two germline ends. Germline-derived CDR1 and CDR2 are SEHNR and FQNEAQ (reference sequence). The CDR3 reads CASSLSRGIRETQYF. DNA for the CDR3: TGTGCCAGCAGCTTATCCAGGGGAATTCGGGAGACCCAGTACTTC. Using reference TRBV7-9 and TRBJ2-5 for the parts outside the CDR3, the full variable domain is DTGVSQNPRHKITKRGQNVTFRCDPISEHNRLYWYRQTLGQGPEFLTYFQNEAQLEKSRLLSDRFSAERPKGSFSTLEIQRTEQGDSAMYLCASSLSRGIRETQYFGPGTRLLVL.